The sequence of this T cell receptor beta chain was determined in a study of blood T cells in healthy people across ages. Then a second PCR, running about 6 to 12 cycles, was carried out with a sample-barcoded 5' primer and a J-beta primer mix. TCRdb reanalysed the 5' RACE reads using MiXCR and keeps one entry per CDR3 protein. Among some 900,000 distinct CDR3 sequences listed, about 44% were seen once. Trimming removed 2 bases from V and 5 bases from J, with 6 bases in between. Germline CDR1 is SEHNR and CDR2 is FQNEAQ (reference sequence). CDR3 length equals 12 residues. This TCR came from a man younger than 40 in good health. The chain has TRBV7-9 and TRBJ1-2, with unresolved D. Sequenced sample: blood. CDR3 sequence (DNA): TGTGCCAGCAGCTTACCCACTTATGGCTACACCTTC. This translates into CASSLPTYGYTF.